This T cell receptor (beta chain) was retrieved from a study of blood T cell repertoires in COVID-19. Study at large: Both acute and convalescent COVID-19 samples were obtained from the United States, Italy and Spain. T cells, B-cell-depleted T cells, or PBMCs supplied cDNA or gDNA.

Methods used by the authors: Researchers report that nucleated cell counts were estimated from reference gene primer amplification. Only in-frame clones appear in the TCRdb table, and some are missing; sequencing was by immunoSEQ multiplex PCR. V, J and clone size reflect that table, while D and trimming were determined from the DNA. The table has over 200,000 clones, around 92% seen once; the top ten hold around 1.2%. The receptor comes from a man aged 25 to 40 with acute or convalescent COVID-19. The sample consisted of peripheral blood.

Here the CDR3 reads CASSSRGGRPDYEQYF. The CDR3, as DNA: TGTGCCAGCAGCTCCCGGGGGGGACGACCTGACTACGAGCAGTACTTC. This sequence joins TRBV5-5 and TRBJ2-7; TRBD2 aligns across 8 bases. This CDR3 spans 16 amino acids. The junction had 11 bases not matched to a gene; V was cut back by 3 bases and J by 3 bases. Germline V gene data show CDR1 as SGHKS and CDR2 as YYEKEE (reference sequence).